Listed here is a single T cell receptor (beta chain). This specimen belongs to a study of T-cell reconstitution after alpha-beta-depleted transplantation in children. TCRbeta library preparation incorporated unique molecular identifiers. TCRdb reprocessed the PCR reads via MiXCR and lists one record per CDR3 protein. There are some 490,000 distinct CDR3 sequences in the sample; about an eighth occur only once, and around 6% lies in the top ten. The J segment lost 5 bases and the V segment lost 9 bases, leaving 2 bases of the junction unmatched. The germline V gene has CDR1 MNHEY and CDR2 SVGAGI. The CDR3 is 12 amino acids.

The chain combines TRBV6-5 with TRBJ1-4, with TRBD1 matching over 8 bases. The sequence derives from a human donor who donated a stem cell graft to a child with combined immunodeficiency. The specimen was PBMCs from the stem cell graft donor, collected from the stem cell graft. The CDR3 DNA reads TGTGCCAGTTGGACAGGGAATGAAAAACTGTTTTTT. It encodes CASWTGNEKLFF.